These T cell receptor beta chains were read from a single sample in a study of control samples from healthy donors and cancer patients. TCRdb's copy holds only in-frame clones and misses some; the assay was immunoSEQ multiplex PCR. The sample includes about 160,000 clones, more than 85% of them seen just once. The sequencing sample was made of blood. Source of these receptors: a woman under 40 in good health. Both conserved end residues are part of each CDR3. The D gene is left open where the match is weak. Size tells how often a clone was seen (once, few, many) or the class of an expanded clone, and some rows leave it out.

D: TRBD2; J: TRBJ2-2; V: TRBV24-1; size: once; CDR3: CATSDRGLAGVGELFF; DNA: TGTGCCACCAGTGATCGGGGACTAGCGGGAGTCGGGGAGCTGTTTTTT
D: NA; J: TRBJ1-2; V: TRBV16; size: NA; CDR3: CASSFNDRESAYGYTF; DNA: TGTGCCAGCAGCTTCAATGACCGGGAGTCCGCTTATGGCTACACCTTC
D: NA; J: TRBJ1-2; V: TRBV9; size: once; CDR3: CASSVGAGSSPNYGYTF; DNA: TGTGCCAGCAGCGTAGGGGCGGGCAGCTCTCCTAACTATGGCTACACCTTC
D: NA; J: TRBJ2-1; V: TRBV10-3; size: NA; CDR3: CAISDPTRLELYNEQFF; DNA: TGTGCCATCAGTGACCCGACGCGACTAGAGCTCTACAATGAGCAGTTCTTC
D: NA; J: TRBJ1-4; V: TRBV6-5; size: NA; CDR3: CASSYGRVNEKLFF; DNA: TGTGCCAGCAGTTACGGACGGGTAAATGAAAAACTGTTTTTT
D: TRBD2; J: TRBJ2-5; V: TRBV5-4; size: NA; CDR3: CANGAGGEETQYF; DNA: TGTGCCAATGGAGCGGGAGGGGAAGAGACCCAGTACTTC
D: TRBD2; J: TRBJ2-3; V: TRBV30; size: NA; CDR3: CAYAGSWREGLIKDTQYF; DNA: TGTGCCTATGCTGGTAGTTGGCGGGAGGGTTTGATTAAAGATACGCAGTATTTT
D: TRBD1; J: TRBJ1-2; V: TRBV15; size: NA; CDR3: CATSNLQGYGYTF; DNA: TGTGCCACCAGCAACCTACAGGGGTATGGCTACACCTTC
D: TRBD2; J: TRBJ2-3; V: TRBV4-3; size: NA; CDR3: CASSIHPGLALDTQYF; DNA: TGCGCCAGCAGCATACACCCGGGACTAGCGTTAGATACGCAGTATTTT
D: NA; J: TRBJ2-1; V: TRBV4-3; size: NA; CDR3: CASSQETSPSYNEQFF; DNA: TGCGCCAGCAGCCAAGAGACCAGCCCCTCCTACAATGAGCAGTTCTTC
D: NA; J: TRBJ1-1; V: TRBV27; size: NA; CDR3: CASSPWAENTEAFF; DNA: TGTGCCAGCAGTCCGTGGGCAGAGAACACTGAAGCTTTCTTT
D: TRBD1; J: TRBJ1-1; V: TRBV12-3/TRBV12-4; size: NA; CDR3: CASSLPDRVEAFF; DNA: TGTGCCAGCAGTTTACCCGACAGGGTCGAAGCTTTCTTT
D: NA; J: TRBJ2-2; V: TRBV10-2; size: once; CDR3: CASRRENTGELFF; DNA: TGCGCCAGCAGGAGGGAGAACACCGGGGAGCTGTTTTTT
D: NA; J: TRBJ2-2; V: TRBV7-3; size: NA; CDR3: CASGQGGAGELFF; DNA: TGTGCCAGCGGGCAGGGAGGAGCCGGGGAGCTGTTTTTT
D: NA; J: TRBJ2-7; V: TRBV28; size: NA; CDR3: CASSRPRDGSSYEQYF; DNA: TGTGCCAGCAGCAGACCCCGGGACGGGAGCTCCTACGAGCAGTACTTC
D: TRBD1; J: TRBJ2-5; V: TRBV2; size: NA; CDR3: CASSGGQQETQYF; DNA: TGTGCCAGCAGTGGGGGACAGCAAGAGACCCAGTACTTC
D: TRBD1; J: TRBJ2-1; V: TRBV6-6; size: NA; CDR3: CASSRQGSEQFF; DNA: TGTGCCAGCAGTCGACAGGGGTCTGAGCAGTTCTTC
D: TRBD1; J: TRBJ1-5; V: TRBV12-3/TRBV12-4; size: once; CDR3: CASSAQGHQPQHF; DNA: TGTGCCAGCAGTGCACAGGGGCATCAGCCCCAGCATTTT
D: NA; J: TRBJ1-1; V: TRBV12-3/TRBV12-4; size: NA; CDR3: CASSPTESTEAFF; DNA: TGTGCCAGCAGCCCGACAGAGTCCACTGAAGCTTTCTTT
D: NA; J: TRBJ2-7; V: TRBV6-2/TRBV6-3; size: NA; CDR3: CASSSPYEQYF; DNA: TGTGCCAGCAGTTCACCCTACGAGCAGTACTTC
D: TRBD2; J: TRBJ2-3; V: TRBV7-8; size: NA; CDR3: CASSLIPTRLALTDTQYF; DNA: TGTGCCAGCAGCTTAATTCCCACGAGACTAGCCCTCACAGATACGCAGTATTTT
D: NA; J: TRBJ1-5; V: TRBV30; size: NA; CDR3: CAWSVDPGGQPQHF; DNA: TGTGCCTGGAGTGTAGACCCAGGAGGTCAGCCCCAGCATTTT
D: TRBD2; J: TRBJ2-1; V: TRBV4-2; size: NA; CDR3: CASSQAGTTYNEQFF; DNA: TGTGCCAGCAGCCAGGCCGGGACTACCTACAATGAGCAGTTCTTC
D: TRBD2; J: TRBJ2-7; V: TRBV27; size: NA; CDR3: CASSARGGFLYEQYF; DNA: TGTGCCAGCAGTGCCCGGGGGGGGTTCCTCTACGAGCAGTACTTC
D: NA; J: TRBJ1-6; V: TRBV27; size: NA; CDR3: CASSLWGSPDSPLHF; DNA: TGTGCCAGCAGTTTATGGGGGTCCCCCGATTCACCCCTCCACTTT
D: TRBD2; J: TRBJ2-5; V: TRBV7-9; size: NA; CDR3: CASSLVTGGGETQYF; DNA: TGTGCCAGCAGCTTAGTAACGGGAGGGGGGGAGACCCAGTACTTC
D: TRBD2; J: TRBJ2-5; V: TRBV3-1/TRBV3-2; size: NA; CDR3: CASSRGLAGAEETQYF; DNA: TGTGCCAGCAGCCGGGGACTAGCGGGAGCAGAGGAGACCCAGTACTTC
D: TRBD2; J: TRBJ2-2; V: TRBV11-2; size: NA; CDR3: CASSFSGIGHTGELFF; DNA: TGTGCCAGCAGCTTTAGCGGGATTGGACACACCGGGGAGCTGTTTTTT
D: NA; J: TRBJ2-7; V: TRBV7-9; size: NA; CDR3: CASSGVSSYEQYF; DNA: TGTGCCAGCAGCGGGGTAAGCTCCTACGAGCAGTACTTC
D: NA; J: TRBJ2-7; V: TRBV6-2/TRBV6-3; size: NA; CDR3: CASSYSLGAGEQYF; DNA: TGTGCCAGCAGTTACTCATTAGGTGCGGGCGAGCAGTACTTC
D: NA; J: TRBJ2-1; V: TRBV6-6; size: NA; CDR3: CASSPRGVGAGLGEQFF; DNA: TGTGCCAGCAGTCCCCGCGGGGTCGGTGCCGGGCTTGGTGAGCAGTTCTTC
D: NA; J: TRBJ1-5; V: TRBV18; size: NA; CDR3: CASSPDRNQPQHF; DNA: TGTGCCAGCTCACCAGATAGGAATCAGCCCCAGCATTTT
D: TRBD1; J: TRBJ1-2; V: TRBV6-2/TRBV6-3; size: NA; CDR3: CASSWTGDGYTF; DNA: TGTGCCAGCAGTTGGACAGGGGACGGCTACACCTTC
D: NA; J: TRBJ2-6; V: TRBV4-2; size: NA; CDR3: CASSPQGNGANVLTF; DNA: TGTGCCAGCAGCCCCCAGGGTAATGGGGCCAACGTCCTGACTTTC
D: NA; J: TRBJ2-2; V: TRBV2; size: once; CDR3: CASNRQGANTGELFF; DNA: TGTGCCAGCAACAGGCAGGGTGCGAACACCGGGGAGCTGTTTTTT
D: NA; J: TRBJ2-1; V: TRBV5-4; size: NA; CDR3: CASSWDSEQFF; DNA: TGTGCCAGCAGTTGGGATAGTGAGCAGTTCTTC
D: NA; J: TRBJ2-5; V: TRBV6-5; size: few; CDR3: CASSLTRGLVETQYF; DNA: TGTGCCAGCAGCTTAACTAGGGGATTAGTAGAGACCCAGTACTTC
D: NA; J: TRBJ2-2; V: TRBV30; size: once; CDR3: CAWGLPRVGTGELFF; DNA: TGTGCCTGGGGCCTCCCCAGGGTCGGGACCGGGGAGCTGTTTTTT
D: NA; J: TRBJ2-1; V: TRBV6-5; size: NA; CDR3: CASSYSLDGNNEQFF; DNA: TGTGCCAGCAGTTACTCACTGGACGGAAACAATGAGCAGTTCTTC
D: NA; J: TRBJ2-1; V: TRBV5-6; size: NA; CDR3: CASSLGQGWDEQFF; DNA: TGTGCCAGCAGCTTGGGGCAGGGGTGGGATGAGCAGTTCTTC
D: TRBD1; J: TRBJ1-1; V: TRBV2; size: NA; CDR3: CAGSRDSSPEAFF; DNA: TGTGCCGGATCACGGGACAGCTCGCCTGAAGCTTTCTTT
D: NA; J: TRBJ1-1; V: TRBV29-1; size: NA; CDR3: CSVVPRGRTEAFF; DNA: TGCAGCGTTGTGCCTCGGGGGAGAACTGAAGCTTTCTTT
D: TRBD1; J: TRBJ2-2; V: TRBV18; size: NA; CDR3: CASSPFRTGPTGELFF; DNA: TGTGCCAGCTCACCATTTCGGACAGGGCCCACCGGGGAGCTGTTTTTT
D: NA; J: TRBJ1-5; V: TRBV5-1; size: NA; CDR3: CASSFSGQGDQPQHF; DNA: TGCGCCAGCAGCTTCTCAGGACAAGGGGATCAGCCCCAGCATTTT
D: NA; J: TRBJ1-2; V: TRBV6-5; size: few; CDR3: CASSYGAYSNYGYTF; DNA: TGTGCCAGCAGTTACGGAGCCTATTCTAACTATGGCTACACCTTC
D: NA; J: TRBJ1-4; V: TRBV4-3; size: NA; CDR3: CASSQEGTVTNEKLFF; DNA: TGCGCCAGCAGCCAAGAAGGCACGGTAACTAATGAAAAACTGTTTTTT
D: NA; J: TRBJ2-1; V: TRBV6-2/TRBV6-3; size: NA; CDR3: CASSRGNEQFF; DNA: TGTGCCAGCAGCAGGGGAAATGAGCAGTTCTTC
D: NA; J: TRBJ1-1; V: TRBV28; size: once; CDR3: CASSITGLTEAFF; DNA: TGTGCCAGCAGTATTACAGGGCTCACTGAAGCTTTCTTT
D: NA; J: TRBJ2-7; V: TRBV2; size: NA; CDR3: CASSQGIEQYF; DNA: TGTGCCAGCAGCCAGGGTATCGAGCAGTACTTC
D: TRBD1; J: TRBJ2-7; V: TRBV6-7; size: NA; CDR3: CASSLGQVYEQYF; DNA: TGTGCCAGCAGCCTGGGACAGGTCTACGAGCAGTACTTC
D: TRBD2; J: TRBJ2-7; V: TRBV5-1; size: NA; CDR3: CASSVQLAGVYEQYF; DNA: TGCGCCAGCAGCGTCCAACTAGCGGGGGTGTACGAGCAGTACTTC
D: TRBD2; J: TRBJ2-3; V: TRBV6-1; size: NA; CDR3: CASSEILAGVSDTQYF; DNA: TGTGCCAGCAGTGAGATTTTAGCGGGAGTATCAGATACGCAGTATTTT